Each of the 20 T cell receptor beta chains below was sequenced from the same sample in a study of radiation and T cells in renal cell carcinoma. As for time point: blood 4 weeks post-SBRT, at nephrectomy. Specified treatment: 15 Gy SBRT to primary tumor, nephrectomy 4 weeks later. Sequencing was performed with immunoSEQ multiplex PCR; in TCRdb, only in-frame clones are kept and a portion is missing. The sample lists fewer than 45,000 clones; about 82% were seen once. Sequenced here: blood, sampled from a patient whose treatment included radiotherapy and nephrectomy. These receptors were collected from a woman in her seventies with renal cell carcinoma.

J is TRBJ2-7 and V is TRBV19, with TRBD2 matching 11 bases. Germline V lookup: CDR1 LNHDA, CDR2 SQIVND (reference sequence). V dropped 6 bases and J dropped 2; count of bases not matched to a gene: 3. The CDR3 runs to 14 residues. As DNA, the CDR3 is TGTGCCAGTAGCGGGACTAGCGGTCCCTACGAGCAGTACTTC. Protein: CASSGTSGPYEQYF.

The genes are TRBV19 and TRBJ2-7; D perhaps matches TRBD1 (6 bases). CDR3 length: 16 residues. Trimming stripped 2 bases from V and 2 bases from J, with 16 bases between. Germline assignment: CDR1 LNHDA and CDR2 SQIVND (reference sequence). CDR3 sequence reads: CASSILLGTRTYEQYF. The DNA of the CDR3 is TGTGCCAGTAGTATATTACTCGGGACAAGGACCTACGAGCAGTACTTC.

This chain's CDR3 is CASSPAPQPWDTDTQYF. CDR3 DNA sequence: TGTGCCAGCTCACCAGCCCCGCAGCCATGGGACACAGATACGCAGTATTTT. V and J are TRBV18 and TRBJ2-3; D is unclear. The germline V and J ends were trimmed by 2 bases and 2 bases, with 17 bases remaining between them. Germline V gene lookup returns CDR1 KGHSH and CDR2 LQKENI. The length of the CDR3 is 17 residues.

The J gene is TRBJ2-7, the V gene TRBV27; perhaps TRBD2 as D (5 bases). Trimming left V 5 bases short and J 2 bases short, with 13 bases between. The CDR3 totals 14 residues. Looked up from germline, CDR1 is MNHEY and CDR2 is SMNVEV (reference sequence). The CDR3 nucleotides are TGTGCCAGCAGTACGACGGTTAGCGCCTACGAGCAGTACTTC. It codes for CASSTTVSAYEQYF.

This chain uses TRBV6-5 with TRBJ2-7; D tentatively fits TRBD1 or TRBD2 (5 bases each). Trimming removed 6 bases at V and 2 bases at J, with 14 bases between. Germline V gene data show CDR1 as MNHEY and CDR2 as SVGAGI. There are 14 residues in the CDR3. The CDR3 loop reads CASSLGAAPYEQYF. The CDR3, as DNA: TGTGCCAGCAGCCTCGGGGCGGCCCCCTACGAGCAGTACTTC.

This clone showed up many times. The CDR3 nucleotides are TGTGCCAGCAGTCCAGGGGACGAGCAGTACTTC. Protein product: CASSPGDEQYF. The J gene is TRBJ2-7, the V gene TRBV7-9, with D perhaps matching TRBD1 (6 bases). Trimming removed 6 bases from V and 5 bases from J, with 8 bases in between. Germline V gene sequence: CDR1 SEHNR, CDR2 FQNEAQ (reference sequence). This CDR3 is built from 11 residues.

The CDR3: CASSPLSEMNTEAFF. The CDR3 DNA reads as TGCGCCAGCAGCCCCCTTTCAGAGATGAACACTGAAGCTTTCTTT. The V and J genes are TRBV5-1 and TRBJ1-1; the D is unclear. This CDR3 comprises 15 residues. The ends were cut back, 4 bases at V and 0 bases at J, with 13 bases in the middle. CDR1 SGHRS and CDR2 YFSETQ come from the germline V gene.

The chain links TRBV5-1 to TRBJ2-1; the match to TRBD2 covers 7 bases. V lost 0 bases and J lost 9; bases outside the gene matches: 12. The length of the CDR3 is 16 residues. CDR1 and CDR2 from the germline V gene are SGHRS and YFSETQ. The CDR3 DNA is TGCGCCAGCAGCTTGGACGAGTCATCGGGGGGAGGTGAGCAGTTCTTC. It translates to CASSLDESSGGGEQFF. The complete variable domain, with remaining parts taken from reference TRBV5-1 and TRBJ2-1, reads KAGVTQTPRYLIKTRGQQVTLSCSPISGHRSVSWYQQTPGQGLQFLFEYFSETQRNKGNFPGRFSGRQFSNSRSEMNVSTLELGDSALYLCASSLDESSGGGEQFFGPGTRLTVL.

The CDR3 spells CASSGDSLLGGELFF. The CDR3, as DNA: TGTGCCAGTTCGGGGGACAGTCTTTTAGGCGGGGAGCTGTTTTTT. The chain has TRBV19 and TRBJ2-2; D might be TRBD1 (7 bases). Per germline, CDR1 LNHDA and CDR2 SQIVND (reference sequence). The germline V and J ends were trimmed by 8 bases and 7 bases, with 20 bases remaining between them. The CDR3 is made up of 15 amino acids. The full variable domain, its missing parts supplied by reference TRBV19 and TRBJ2-2, is DGGITQSPKYLFRKEGQNVTLSCEQNLNHDAMYWYRQDPGQGLRLIYYSQIVNDFQKGDIAEGYSVSREKKESFPLTVTSAQKNPTAFYLCASSGDSLLGGELFFGEGSRLTVL.

CDR3 DNA: TGTGCCAGCAGCGTAGGGGCACGGTTCAGCACAGATACGCAGTATTTT. Translated, it gives CASSVGARFSTDTQYF. The genes are TRBV9 and TRBJ2-3, with no clear D. Trimming pared 0 bases from V and 0 bases from J, leaving 11 bases between. CDR3 size: 16 residues. CDR1 is SGDLS, CDR2 YYNGEE, per germline.

J is TRBJ1-4 and V is TRBV2; a weak D match, TRBD1 (5 bases). Trimming pared 2 bases from V and 3 bases from J, leaving 10 bases between. Germline CDR1 SNHLY, CDR2 FYNNEI. This CDR3 has 15 residues. This CDR3 is CASSEYGGSNEKLFF. The CDR3 nucleotides read TGTGCCAGCAGTGAATATGGGGGGTCTAATGAAAAACTGTTTTTT.

The gene calls are TRBV7-9 and TRBJ2-1; 9 bases align to TRBD1. This CDR3 contains 16 residues. CDR1 SEHNR and CDR2 FQNEAQ come from the germline V gene (reference sequence). The trim removed 5 bases at V and 5 bases at J, leaving 10 bases unmatched. CDR3 sequence reads: CASSRDPGQGHNEQFF. The CDR3 nucleotides read TGTGCCAGCAGCCGGGACCCGGGACAGGGTCACAATGAGCAGTTCTTC.

The rearrangement uses TRBV9 and TRBJ2-7, with D perhaps matching TRBD1 or TRBD2 (5 bases each). The ends were cut back, 1 base at V and 5 bases at J, with 16 bases in the middle. The germline V gene has CDR1 SGDLS and CDR2 YYNGEE. The CDR3 spans 15 residues. For the CDR3, the DNA is TGTGCCAGCAGCGTATGGGGGTCCCAAGAAAACGAGCAGTACTTC. Translation gives CASSVWGSQENEQYF.

This clone occurred once. The chain uses TRBV11-3 and TRBJ2-3; D remains ambiguous. The V end was cut by 1 base, the J end by 2 bases, with 7 bases between. CDR1 is SGHNT, CDR2 YENEEA, per germline. This CDR3 is built from 14 residues. The CDR3 DNA sequence: TGTGCCAGCAGCTTAGGTGGCGCCACAGATACGCAGTATTTT. Encoded protein: CASSLGGATDTQYF.

This rearrangement joins TRBV19 to TRBJ2-3; 9 nucleotides agree with TRBD2. CDR1 LNHDA and CDR2 SQIVND come from the germline V gene (reference sequence). This CDR3 has 15 residues. J lost 7 bases, V lost 6 bases, and 11 bases had no gene match. As DNA, the CDR3 is TGTGCCAGTAGACCAGCGGGAGGTGGGGTCCATACGCAGTATTTT. Translation gives CASRPAGGGVHTQYF. Variable domain in full (rest from reference TRBV19 and TRBJ2-3): DGGITQSPKYLFRKEGQNVTLSCEQNLNHDAMYWYRQDPGQGLRLIYYSQIVNDFQKGDIAEGYSVSREKKESFPLTVTSAQKNPTAFYLCASRPAGGGVHTQYFGPGTRLTVL.

The rearrangement joins TRBV7-9 to TRBJ1-3; D unresolved. The germline CDR1 and CDR2 sequences are SEHNR and FQNEAQ (reference sequence). Between the trimmed V and J ends, which lost 2 bases and 3 bases, there was a span of 11 bases. There are 15 residues in the CDR3. CDR3 loop: CASSLSKEIGNTIYF. CDR3 bases: TGTGCCAGCAGCTTAAGTAAGGAAATTGGAAACACCATATATTTT.

The chain employs TRBV14 and TRBJ1-4, with a tentative D call TRBD1 (5 bases). With 3 bases removed from V and 3 bases from J, the gap between germline ends came to 11 bases. The CDR3 loop spans 15 amino acids. Germline lookup yields CDR1 SGHDN and CDR2 FVKESK. Here the CDR3 DNA reads TGTGCCAGCAGCCAGGGGGGACTGCCTAATGAAAAACTGTTTTTT. Its protein product is CASSQGGLPNEKLFF.

CDR3 sequence reads: CASSPSGGASYEQYF. In DNA, the CDR3 is TGTGCCAGCAGTCCCAGCGGGGGGGCATCCTACGAGCAGTACTTC. The chain joins TRBV6-5 to TRBJ2-7; TRBD2 agrees at 10 bases. The V gene end was trimmed by 5 bases and the J gene end by 1 base; junction bases not matched to a gene: 5. Germline CDR1 and CDR2: MNHEY and SVGAGI. This CDR3 is built from 15 residues.

The chain combines TRBV10-3 with TRBJ2-5; D is unclear. The CDR3 totals 13 residues. V was pared by 3 bases and J by 4 bases, with 9 bases between. In germline, CDR1 is ENHRY, CDR2 SYGVKD. The CDR3 DNA reads as TGTGCCATCAGTGATAGCTTCAGAGAGACCCAGTACTTC. This translates into CAISDSFRETQYF.

This clone was seen more than once but under ten times. The rearrangement joins TRBV30 to TRBJ2-2; D call uncertain. The CDR3 runs to 13 residues. CDR1 GTSNPN and CDR2 SVGIG come from the germline V gene (reference sequence). The ends were cut back, 1 base at V and 2 bases at J, with 5 bases in the middle. The CDR3 protein is CAWSALNTGELFF. As DNA, the CDR3 is TGTGCCTGGAGTGCGCTTAACACCGGGGAGCTGTTTTTT.